One sample yielded the 20 T cell receptor beta chains listed below, sequenced in a study of T cell responses to AZD1222 COVID-19 vaccine. The protocol was immunoSEQ multiplex PCR, while the TCRdb copy is restricted to in-frame clones and leaves out a portion. The sample includes 80,000 to 90,000 clones, 92% of them seen just once. Here the sequenced sample was peripheral blood, taken on day 0 of AZD1222 vaccination. Receptor source: an adult in good health.

This chain connects TRBV5-4 to TRBJ2-2, with D possibly matching TRBD1 (5 bases). The CDR3 spans 17 residues. The germline V gene has CDR1 SGHNT and CDR2 YYREEE (reference sequence). V dropped 1 base and J dropped 4 bases, with 17 bases sitting between them. The CDR3 DNA reads as TGTGCCAGCAGCTTGAGGGCAGGGTATCTCTCCACCGGGGAGCTGTTTTTT. Amino acids: CASSLRAGYLSTGELFF.

CDR3 DNA: TGTGCCAGCAGCCTCCCCGGGACAGGGGGACTGTATAGCAATCAGCCCCAGCATTTT. Protein: CASSLPGTGGLYSNQPQHF. The chain employs TRBV7-3 and TRBJ1-5; 11 bases line up with TRBD1. Germline V gene data show CDR1 as SGHTA and CDR2 as FQGTGA. V lost 5 bases to trimming and J lost 0 bases; unmatched junction nucleotides: 12. This CDR3 has 19 residues. The whole variable domain, remainder taken from reference TRBV7-3 and TRBJ1-5, is GAGVSQTPSNKVTEKGKYVELRCDPISGHTALYWYRQSLGQGPEFLIYFQGTGAADDSGLPNDRFFAVRPEGSVSTLKIQRTERGDSAVYLCASSLPGTGGLYSNQPQHFGDGTRLSIL.

This clone was seen only once. The rearrangement uses TRBV9 and TRBJ2-2; D gene unclear. Germline CDR1 is SGDLS and CDR2 is YYNGEE. This CDR3 comprises 18 residues. Trimming took 2 bases from V and 0 from J, leaving 17 bases between them. The CDR3 protein is CASSVRYPQYSNTGELFF. CDR3 sequence (DNA): TGTGCCAGCAGCGTCCGTTACCCCCAGTATTCGAACACCGGGGAGCTGTTTTTT.

The chain uses TRBV5-1 and TRBJ2-7, with 7 bases fitting TRBD1. CDR1 is SGHRS, CDR2 YFSETQ, per germline. V lost 4 bases and J lost 6; bases outside the gene matches: 7. This CDR3 is built from 13 residues. The CDR3 here is CASSHGDSSEQYF. The CDR3 nucleotides read TGCGCCAGCAGCCATGGGGACAGCTCCGAGCAGTACTTC.

The CDR3 DNA reads TGTGCCAGCAGCCAAGTGAGGACAGGGTTCCTCCGGGAGCTGTTTTTT. Its protein product is CASSQVRTGFLRELFF. V is TRBV3-1 (or the pseudogene TRBV3-2) and J is TRBJ2-2; 8 positions agree with TRBD1. Per the germline V gene, CDR1 is LGHDT and CDR2 is YNNKEL (reference sequence). This CDR3 is built from 16 residues. Losses at the gene ends were 1 base for V and 9 bases for J; bases not matched to a gene: 10.

This rearrangement joins TRBV18 to TRBJ1-4; no definite D call. Germline V lookup: CDR1 KGHSH, CDR2 LQKENI. CDR3 length equals 14 residues. The V gene lost 3 bases and the J gene lost 1 base, with 6 bases spanning the gap. CDR3: CASSPQRTNEKLFF. The CDR3 nucleotides are TGTGCCAGCTCACCCCAAAGAACTAATGAAAAACTGTTTTTT.

The rearrangement uses TRBV3-1 (or the pseudogene TRBV3-2) and TRBJ1-1, with no clear D. Per the germline V gene, CDR1 is LGHDT and CDR2 is YNNKEL (reference sequence). This CDR3 contains 14 residues. The germline V and J ends were trimmed by 5 bases and 3 bases, with 13 bases remaining between them. CDR3 sequence: CASSYGTLYTEAFF. The DNA of the CDR3 is TGTGCCAGCAGCTATGGAACCCTCTACACTGAAGCTTTCTTT.

The rearrangement uses TRBV9 and TRBJ1-5; TRBD1 might be the D (6 bases). Germline V gene data show CDR1 as SGDLS and CDR2 as YYNGEE. V was clipped by 3 bases and J by 5 bases, with 12 bases between them. The CDR3 runs 14 residues. The CDR3 loop is CASSATSGDQPQHF. The DNA of the CDR3 is TGTGCCAGCAGCGCGACATCAGGGGATCAGCCCCAGCATTTT.

The chain combines TRBV15 with TRBJ1-2; 10 bases agree with TRBD1. V shed 6 bases, J shed 4 bases, and the junction held 5 bases outside the gene matches. CDR1 is LNHNV, CDR2 YYDKDF, per germline (reference sequence). The CDR3 is made up of 14 amino acids. The DNA for the CDR3 is TGTGCCACCAGGACAGGGGGCGCGGGCTATGGCTACACCTTC. Amino acid sequence: CATRTGGAGYGYTF. The variable domain in full, completed from reference TRBV15 and TRBJ1-2, reads DAMVIQNPRYQVTQFGKPVTLSCSQTLNHNVMYWYQQKSSQAPKLLFHYYDKDFNNEADTPDNFQSRRPNTSFCFLDIRSPGLGDTAMYLCATRTGGAGYGYTFGSGTRLTVV.

The chain carries TRBV24-1 and TRBJ1-1; 10 bases line up with TRBD1. Germline V gene lookup returns CDR1 KGHDR and CDR2 SFDVKD. The CDR3 spans 14 residues. V shed 7 bases and J 4 bases; nucleotides not matched to a gene: 5. The CDR3 DNA sequence: TGTGCCACCAGGACAGGGGGCTCGAGCACTGAAGCTTTCTTT. It codes for CATRTGGSSTEAFF.

For the CDR3, the DNA is TGTGCCAGCAACCCCAAGCTTATGTCTCAGGGGGACTCCTACGAGCAGTACTTC. Its protein is CASNPKLMSQGDSYEQYF. V gene TRBV7-3 combines with J gene TRBJ2-7, with 7 bases matching TRBD1. The CDR3 is 18 amino acids. J was trimmed by 0 bases and V by 7 bases; bases with no gene match: 18. Germline CDR1 SGHTA, CDR2 FQGTGA.

The rearrangement joins TRBV2 to TRBJ1-2; no firm D call. The CDR3 runs to 10 residues. Germline CDR1 reads SNHLY; CDR2 reads FYNNEI. V was pared by 8 bases and J by 8 bases, with 9 bases between. The CDR3 DNA follows: TGTGCCAGCCGAATGGAGGGCTACACCTTC. Translation: CASRMEGYTF.

J is TRBJ2-7 and V is TRBV9; TRBD1 aligns across 8 bases. This CDR3 has 15 residues. Germline V gene sequence: CDR1 SGDLS, CDR2 YYNGEE. V shed 3 bases and J 1 base; nucleotides not matched to a gene: 6. This CDR3 is CASSARDRGSYEQYF. The CDR3 DNA is TGTGCCAGCAGCGCTAGAGACAGGGGTTCCTACGAGCAGTACTTC.

The V call is TRBV2, the J call TRBJ1-6; 7 bases agree with TRBD1. V was clipped by 6 bases and J by 7 bases; unmatched bases: 6. This CDR3 contains 14 residues. CDR1 SNHLY and CDR2 FYNNEI come from the germline V gene. The CDR3 bases are TGTGCCAGCAGGTCAGGGGGGAGCAATTCACCCCTCCACTTT. It encodes CASRSGGSNSPLHF.

This sequence joins TRBV2 and TRBJ2-3; perhaps TRBD2 as D (6 bases). V was cut by 6 bases and J by 0 bases, with 13 bases left in between. Germline V gene sequence: CDR1 SNHLY, CDR2 FYNNEI. This CDR3 spans 15 amino acids. The CDR3 region has the DNA TGTGCCAGCAGACTACGTAGCGGCAGCACAGATACGCAGTATTTT. Its translation is CASRLRSGSTDTQYF.

The CDR3 DNA is TGTGCCAGCAGCCACAGGCCGGGACTAGCGGCCACAGATACGCAGTATTTT. This sequence encodes CASSHRPGLAATDTQYF. J is TRBJ2-3 and V is TRBV6-2 or TRBV6-3; 11 bases line up with TRBD2. Germline loops: CDR1 MNHEY, CDR2 SVGEGT. There are 17 residues in the CDR3. With 6 bases clipped from V and 2 bases from J, the junction kept 10 bases outside the gene matches.

This clone showed up just once. The V call is TRBV28, the J call TRBJ1-3, with 7 bases lining up with TRBD1. Trimming cost V 2 bases and J 5 bases; bases outside gene matches: 3. CDR1 and CDR2 (germline): MDHEN, SYDVKM. This CDR3 comprises 14 residues. As DNA, the CDR3 is TGTGCCAGCAGTTTACAGGGGGGGAGAAACACCATATATTTT. Translated: CASSLQGGRNTIYF.

This clone has only one observation. The V and J genes are TRBV11-2 and TRBJ1-5; D is unresolved. V dropped 3 bases and J dropped 4 bases, with 7 bases sitting between them. Germline-derived CDR1 and CDR2 are SGHAT and FQNNGV. This CDR3 is 13 amino acids long. The chain's CDR3 is CASSFAGNQPQHF. For the CDR3, the DNA is TGTGCCAGCAGCTTCGCGGGGAATCAGCCCCAGCATTTT. The whole variable domain, filled in from reference TRBV11-2 and TRBJ1-5, reads EAGVAQSPRYKIIEKRQSVAFWCNPISGHATLYWYQQILGQGPKLLIQFQNNGVVDDSQLPKDRFSAERLKGVDSTLKIQPAKLEDSAVYLCASSFAGNQPQHFGDGTRLSIL.

The CDR3 region has the DNA TGTGCCAGCAGTTTAGGCAGCCAAAGCAATCAGCCCCAGCATTTT. It yields the protein CASSLGSQSNQPQHF. This chain links TRBV27 with TRBJ1-5; D is uncertain. CDR3 length: 15 residues. V lost 2 bases, J lost 1 base, and 9 bases lay in between. Germline V gives CDR1 MNHEY, CDR2 SMNVEV (reference sequence).

The rearrangement joins TRBV27 to TRBJ1-5; tentatively, D is TRBD1 (5 bases). This CDR3 contains 14 residues. The germline V and J ends were trimmed by 1 base and 5 bases, with 9 bases remaining between them. Per the germline V gene, CDR1 is MNHEY and CDR2 is SMNVEV (reference sequence). This CDR3 is CASSLWGEHQPQHF. CDR3 DNA: TGTGCCAGCAGTTTATGGGGGGAGCATCAGCCCCAGCATTTT.